A selection of T cell receptor beta chains follows, all from one sample in a study of tumor-infiltrating lymphocytes in localized non-small cell lung cancer. TCRdb's copy holds only in-frame clones and misses some; the assay was immunoSEQ multiplex PCR. The sample gives around 24,000 clones, 50% to 70% of which show up once; under 6% is in the top ten. The source material was lung tumor tissue. The receptors were gathered from a human donor with non-small cell lung cancer. Both conserved end residues are part of each CDR3. Each record gives: D gene, J gene, V gene, clone size, CDR3 DNA, CDR3 protein. The D gene is left open where the match is weak. Size is omitted from some rows. Given values are once, few, many or a class for expanded clones.

d_gene: TRBD2; j_gene: TRBJ2-5; v_gene: TRBV5-1; abundance: -; CDR3nt: TGCGCCAGCAGCTTAGGCGGGAGCGTCCAAGAGACCCAGTACTTC; CDR3aa: CASSLGGSVQETQYF
d_gene: -; j_gene: TRBJ2-5; v_gene: TRBV6-1; abundance: few; CDR3nt: TGTGCCGGCCGGGCGGAAGAGACCCAGTACTTC; CDR3aa: CAGRAEETQYF
d_gene: TRBD1; j_gene: TRBJ1-5; v_gene: TRBV19; abundance: -; CDR3nt: TGTGCCAGTAGTATACCCGGGACAGACGTAAATCAGCCCCAGCATTTT; CDR3aa: CASSIPGTDVNQPQHF
d_gene: -; j_gene: TRBJ2-7; v_gene: TRBV5-1; abundance: -; CDR3nt: TGCGCCAGCAGCTTGGACTCCTTCTACGAGCAGTACTTC; CDR3aa: CASSLDSFYEQYF
d_gene: -; j_gene: TRBJ1-2; v_gene: TRBV6-6; abundance: -; CDR3nt: TGTGCCAGCAGGGAACAGGGTGGTGATGGCTACACCTTC; CDR3aa: CASREQGGDGYTF
d_gene: -; j_gene: TRBJ1-1; v_gene: TRBV30; abundance: -; CDR3nt: TGTGCCTCCAGACCCGGGAACACTGAAGCTTTCTTT; CDR3aa: CASRPGNTEAFF
d_gene: -; j_gene: TRBJ1-2; v_gene: TRBV4-2; abundance: -; CDR3nt: TGTGCCAGCAGCCAAACAGACGGAAACTATGGCTACACCTTC; CDR3aa: CASSQTDGNYGYTF
d_gene: -; j_gene: TRBJ2-7; v_gene: TRBV11-2; abundance: medium-sized; CDR3nt: TGTGCCAGCAGCTTAGAGCGGTCCTACGAGCAGTACTTC; CDR3aa: CASSLERSYEQYF
d_gene: -; j_gene: TRBJ2-2; v_gene: TRBV30; abundance: few; CDR3nt: TGTGCCTGGAGTGTAATCACCGGGGAGCTGTTTTTT; CDR3aa: CAWSVITGELFF
d_gene: TRBD2; j_gene: TRBJ2-7; v_gene: TRBV11-3; abundance: -; CDR3nt: TGTGCCAGCAGCTTTGCCGGGACTAGCGACTACGAGCAGTACTTC; CDR3aa: CASSFAGTSDYEQYF
d_gene: -; j_gene: TRBJ2-5; v_gene: TRBV2; abundance: -; CDR3nt: TGTGCCAGCACTTATCTGGGGACCCAGTACTTC; CDR3aa: CASTYLGTQYF
d_gene: TRBD1; j_gene: TRBJ2-7; v_gene: TRBV18; abundance: -; CDR3nt: TGTGCCAGCTCACCACCGTTCGGACAGGGCGCCTACGAGCAGTACTTC; CDR3aa: CASSPPFGQGAYEQYF
d_gene: -; j_gene: TRBJ2-5; v_gene: TRBV6-5; abundance: -; CDR3nt: TGTGCCAGCAGTCCCGCGCTAGCGATGAAGACCCAGTACTTC; CDR3aa: CASSPALAMKTQYF
d_gene: -; j_gene: TRBJ2-7; v_gene: TRBV7-2; abundance: -; CDR3nt: TGTGCCAGCAGCCTGACAGGATTCTACGAGCAGTACTTC; CDR3aa: CASSLTGFYEQYF
d_gene: -; j_gene: TRBJ2-1; v_gene: TRBV7-9; abundance: -; CDR3nt: TGTGCCAGCGCTGAAGGCAATGAGCAGTTCTTC; CDR3aa: CASAEGNEQFF
d_gene: -; j_gene: TRBJ1-4; v_gene: TRBV5-1; abundance: -; CDR3nt: TGCGCCAGCAGCGCCGGGGAGAATGAAAAACTGTTTTTT; CDR3aa: CASSAGENEKLFF
d_gene: -; j_gene: TRBJ1-2; v_gene: TRBV28; abundance: medium-sized; CDR3nt: TGTGCCAGCAGTTTAGAGGACACGGACTATGGCTACACCTTC; CDR3aa: CASSLEDTDYGYTF
d_gene: TRBD1; j_gene: TRBJ1-4; v_gene: TRBV27; abundance: -; CDR3nt: TGTGCCAGCAGTCCGGGTCGGGACAGCTATATGAAGCATGAAAAACTGTTTTTT; CDR3aa: CASSPGRDSYMKHEKLFF
d_gene: TRBD1; j_gene: TRBJ2-7; v_gene: TRBV6-6; abundance: few; CDR3nt: TGTGCCAGCAGACGACAGGGCTCCTACGAGCAGTACTTC; CDR3aa: CASRRQGSYEQYF
d_gene: -; j_gene: TRBJ2-3; v_gene: TRBV5-8; abundance: -; CDR3nt: TGTGCCAGCACCCTGGGGGGCGGAAGCACAGATACGCAGTATTTT; CDR3aa: CASTLGGGSTDTQYF
d_gene: -; j_gene: TRBJ2-1; v_gene: TRBV23-1; abundance: -; CDR3nt: TGCGCCAGCACCCCACCAGGGGCAGATGAGCAGTTCTTC; CDR3aa: CASTPPGADEQFF
d_gene: -; j_gene: TRBJ2-6; v_gene: TRBV9; abundance: -; CDR3nt: TGTGCCAGCAGCCCTCGTAGATCTGGGGCCAACGTCCTGACTTTC; CDR3aa: CASSPRRSGANVLTF
d_gene: -; j_gene: TRBJ2-3; v_gene: TRBV5-1; abundance: once; CDR3nt: TGCGCCAGCAGCCCGGTCGGCTCAGATACGCAGTATTTT; CDR3aa: CASSPVGSDTQYF
d_gene: TRBD2; j_gene: TRBJ2-2; v_gene: TRBV30; abundance: -; CDR3nt: TGTGCCTCGGAGGGCCTAGCGGGAGCCGACACCGGGGAGCTGTTTTTT; CDR3aa: CASEGLAGADTGELFF
d_gene: -; j_gene: TRBJ1-4; v_gene: TRBV2; abundance: few; CDR3nt: TGTGCCAGCAGCCCGGGCCCCGGGGGAAAACTGTTTTTT; CDR3aa: CASSPGPGGKLFF
d_gene: TRBD2; j_gene: TRBJ2-3; v_gene: TRBV2; abundance: -; CDR3nt: TGTGCCAGCATTCGGACTAGCGGAGGCACAGATACGCAGTATTTT; CDR3aa: CASIRTSGGTDTQYF
d_gene: -; j_gene: TRBJ1-2; v_gene: TRBV5-1; abundance: -; CDR3nt: TGCGCCAGCAGCTTGGGACAGAAAGATGGCTACACCTTC; CDR3aa: CASSLGQKDGYTF
d_gene: -; j_gene: TRBJ1-1; v_gene: TRBV5-1; abundance: -; CDR3nt: TGCGCCAGCAGCTTGGGGAATCCCACTGAAGCTTTCTTT; CDR3aa: CASSLGNPTEAFF
d_gene: -; j_gene: TRBJ2-7; v_gene: TRBV5-1; abundance: -; CDR3nt: TGCGCCAGCAGCCCCCCCTGGGGGCCCTACGAGCAGTACTTC; CDR3aa: CASSPPWGPYEQYF
d_gene: -; j_gene: TRBJ2-5; v_gene: TRBV6-5; abundance: -; CDR3nt: TGTGCCAGCACCTGGCAAGAGACCCAGTACTTC; CDR3aa: CASTWQETQYF
d_gene: -; j_gene: TRBJ2-7; v_gene: TRBV27; abundance: -; CDR3nt: TGTGCCAGCAGTTTATCAATAAGGGGGGGGTACCTCTACGAGCAGTACTTC; CDR3aa: CASSLSIRGGYLYEQYF
d_gene: TRBD1; j_gene: TRBJ2-7; v_gene: TRBV13; abundance: -; CDR3nt: TGCGCCAGCAGCCTTAGGACAGGGACCTACGAGCAGTACTTC; CDR3aa: CASSLRTGTYEQYF
d_gene: -; j_gene: TRBJ2-3; v_gene: TRBV28; abundance: -; CDR3nt: TGTGCCAGCGCGAGGGACCACACAGATACGCAGTATTTT; CDR3aa: CASARDHTDTQYF
d_gene: TRBD2; j_gene: TRBJ2-7; v_gene: TRBV2; abundance: few; CDR3nt: TGTGCCAGCAGACGGGAGGCGTACGAGCAGTACTTC; CDR3aa: CASRREAYEQYF
d_gene: -; j_gene: TRBJ2-3; v_gene: TRBV5-1; abundance: -; CDR3nt: TGCGCCAGCAGCTTGGGGTTGAGGGCCCTGGATACGCAGTATTTT; CDR3aa: CASSLGLRALDTQYF
d_gene: -; j_gene: TRBJ2-5; v_gene: TRBV27; abundance: -; CDR3nt: TGTGCCAGCAGTTTATCGAGGGTTTGGGAGACCCAGTACTTC; CDR3aa: CASSLSRVWETQYF
d_gene: -; j_gene: TRBJ1-2; v_gene: TRBV28; abundance: -; CDR3nt: TGTGCCAGCAGTCCCGGGGGGCCCTATGGCTACACCTTC; CDR3aa: CASSPGGPYGYTF
d_gene: TRBD2; j_gene: TRBJ2-1; v_gene: TRBV2; abundance: -; CDR3nt: TGTGCCAGCAGTGAACGGCCTAGCGGGAGGACTGAGCAGTTCTTC; CDR3aa: CASSERPSGRTEQFF
d_gene: TRBD2; j_gene: TRBJ2-7; v_gene: TRBV7-3; abundance: -; CDR3nt: TGTGCCAGCAGCTTCCAAGCGGGAGGGTACTCCGAGCAGTACTTC; CDR3aa: CASSFQAGGYSEQYF
d_gene: -; j_gene: TRBJ1-2; v_gene: TRBV2; abundance: -; CDR3nt: TGTGCCAGCAGTGAAACGTATGGCTACACCTTC; CDR3aa: CASSETYGYTF
d_gene: -; j_gene: TRBJ2-2; v_gene: TRBV2; abundance: -; CDR3nt: TGTGCCAGCAGTGCTATTGGCGTCCCGAACACCGGGGAGCTGTTTTTT; CDR3aa: CASSAIGVPNTGELFF
d_gene: TRBD2; j_gene: TRBJ2-1; v_gene: TRBV6-1; abundance: -; CDR3nt: TGTGCCAGCAGTGGACTAGCGGGGAGCTCCTACAATGAGCAGTTCTTC; CDR3aa: CASSGLAGSSYNEQFF
d_gene: TRBD2; j_gene: TRBJ2-3; v_gene: TRBV10-3; abundance: once; CDR3nt: TGTGCCATATCCGGGACTAGCGGGAGGATATCTAGCACAGATACGCAGTATTTT; CDR3aa: CAISGTSGRISSTDTQYF
d_gene: -; j_gene: TRBJ1-1; v_gene: TRBV5-1; abundance: -; CDR3nt: TGCGCCAGCAGCTTGGACGGCGCTCGGGGTTTCTTT; CDR3aa: CASSLDGARGFF
d_gene: TRBD1; j_gene: TRBJ2-7; v_gene: TRBV7-2; abundance: -; CDR3nt: TGTGCCAGCAGCCAACAGGGGCCCTCCTACGAGCAGTACTTC; CDR3aa: CASSQQGPSYEQYF
d_gene: TRBD1; j_gene: TRBJ1-1; v_gene: TRBV30; abundance: few; CDR3nt: TGTGCCTGGAGATATGGGCATGACAGGGGGAACACTGAAGCTTTCTTT; CDR3aa: CAWRYGHDRGNTEAFF
d_gene: TRBD1; j_gene: TRBJ2-5; v_gene: TRBV4-1; abundance: -; CDR3nt: TGCGCCAGCAGCCAAGAATGGACAGGGACAGGGCAAGAGACCCAGTACTTC; CDR3aa: CASSQEWTGTGQETQYF
d_gene: -; j_gene: TRBJ2-5; v_gene: TRBV5-1; abundance: -; CDR3nt: TGCGCCAGCAGCTTTGGGGAGACCCAGTACTTC; CDR3aa: CASSFGETQYF
d_gene: -; j_gene: TRBJ1-4; v_gene: TRBV5-1; abundance: -; CDR3nt: TGCGCCAGCAGCCCCCTATTTGTGGGAGAAAAACTGTTTTTT; CDR3aa: CASSPLFVGEKLFF
d_gene: -; j_gene: TRBJ2-3; v_gene: TRBV5-1; abundance: few; CDR3nt: TGCGCCAGCAGCTTGGTGTCCCTCTCCGTCGATACGCAGTATTTT; CDR3aa: CASSLVSLSVDTQYF
d_gene: TRBD1; j_gene: TRBJ1-2; v_gene: TRBV9; abundance: -; CDR3nt: TGTGCCAGCAGCTCCCCGGGACAGTATGGCTACACCTTC; CDR3aa: CASSSPGQYGYTF
d_gene: TRBD1; j_gene: TRBJ2-1; v_gene: TRBV14; abundance: -; CDR3nt: TGTGCCAGCAGCCAGTTCCAACAGGGGGACTTTTACAATGAGCAGTTCTTC; CDR3aa: CASSQFQQGDFYNEQFF
d_gene: -; j_gene: TRBJ2-3; v_gene: TRBV7-9; abundance: once; CDR3nt: TGTGCCAGCAGCTTAAATCTAGTCGTAGCTAGCACAGATACGCAGTATTTT; CDR3aa: CASSLNLVVASTDTQYF
d_gene: -; j_gene: TRBJ2-1; v_gene: TRBV30; abundance: -; CDR3nt: TGTGCCTGGAGTTACGGGGGAGGAAACAATGAGCAGTTCTTC; CDR3aa: CAWSYGGGNNEQFF
d_gene: -; j_gene: TRBJ1-5; v_gene: TRBV5-1; abundance: medium-sized; CDR3nt: TGCGCCAGCAGCTTGGACACTGAAGGGCAGCCCCAGCATTTT; CDR3aa: CASSLDTEGQPQHF